This is a list of T cell receptor beta chains from one sample in a study of blood T cell repertoires in COVID-19. Using immunoSEQ multiplex PCR, the repertoire was profiled, and TCRdb retains in-frame clones only, with some absent. The sample yields 84,000 or so clones, roughly 80% seen once. The specimen was peripheral blood. All receptors come from a woman between 40 and 50 years old with active or convalescent COVID-19. Each CDR3 is given with its conserved first and last residue. Fields, in order: CDR3 protein, CDR3 DNA, clone size, V gene, D gene, J gene. A D gene is named only where the DNA matches it firmly. Clone size is given for some rows only: seen once, a few or many times, or a class if the clone is expanded.

CDR3aa: CASSEGFPDNYEQYF
CDR3nt: TGTGCCAGCAGTGAAGGATTTCCGGACAACTACGAGCAGTACTTC
abundance: once
v_gene: TRBV6-1
d_gene: NA
j_gene: TRBJ2-7

CDR3aa: CATGTDSSYNSPLHF
CDR3nt: TGTGCCACCGGGACAGACAGCTCCTATAATTCACCCCTCCACTTT
abundance: NA
v_gene: TRBV2
d_gene: TRBD1
j_gene: TRBJ1-6

CDR3aa: CASSRHSGNTDTQYF
CDR3nt: TGTGCCAGCAGCCGACATTCAGGAAACACAGATACGCAGTATTTT
abundance: NA
v_gene: TRBV7-9
d_gene: NA
j_gene: TRBJ2-3

CDR3aa: CAWNSGQAYTDTQYF
CDR3nt: TGTGCCTGGAATTCGGGACAGGCCTACACAGATACGCAGTATTTT
abundance: NA
v_gene: TRBV30
d_gene: TRBD1
j_gene: TRBJ2-3

CDR3aa: CASSLGGRDQPQHF
CDR3nt: TGTGCCAGCAGCTTGGGAGGGCGCGATCAGCCCCAGCATTTT
abundance: NA
v_gene: TRBV7-2
d_gene: NA
j_gene: TRBJ1-5

CDR3aa: CASSTGQADTQYF
CDR3nt: TGTGCCAGCAGCACTGGACAGGCGGATACGCAGTATTTT
abundance: NA
v_gene: TRBV12-3/TRBV12-4
d_gene: TRBD1
j_gene: TRBJ2-3

CDR3aa: CASSQDRGLYEQYF
CDR3nt: TGTGCCAGCAGCCAAGACAGGGGGCTTTACGAGCAGTACTTC
abundance: NA
v_gene: TRBV5-4
d_gene: TRBD1
j_gene: TRBJ2-7

CDR3aa: CAWSLGTGGNTIYF
CDR3nt: TGTGCCTGGAGTCTGGGGACAGGGGGAAACACCATATATTTT
abundance: NA
v_gene: TRBV30
d_gene: TRBD1
j_gene: TRBJ1-3

CDR3aa: CASSYSTGGSPLHF
CDR3nt: TGTGCCAGCAGTTACTCGACAGGGGGTTCACCCCTCCACTTT
abundance: NA
v_gene: TRBV6-5
d_gene: TRBD1
j_gene: TRBJ1-6

CDR3aa: CASSLFRVGNSPLHF
CDR3nt: TGTGCCAGCAGTTTATTCAGGGTTGGTAATTCACCCCTCCACTTT
abundance: once
v_gene: TRBV27
d_gene: NA
j_gene: TRBJ1-6

CDR3aa: CASSQGLGLAGRSSYNEQFF
CDR3nt: TGTGCCAGCAGCCAAGGTTTGGGACTAGCGGGGCGGAGCTCCTACAATGAGCAGTTCTTC
abundance: NA
v_gene: TRBV4-2
d_gene: TRBD2
j_gene: TRBJ2-1

CDR3aa: CASSLGGGQETQYF
CDR3nt: TGTGCCAGCAGCTTAGGGGGGGGCCAAGAGACCCAGTACTTC
abundance: NA
v_gene: TRBV7-7
d_gene: TRBD2
j_gene: TRBJ2-5

CDR3aa: CASSLRTGSAFF
CDR3nt: TGTGCCAGCAGTCTCAGGACAGGGAGTGCTTTCTTT
abundance: NA
v_gene: TRBV28
d_gene: TRBD1
j_gene: TRBJ1-1

CDR3aa: CASRFNAGDEQFF
CDR3nt: TGTGCCAGCAGATTTAATGCGGGGGATGAGCAGTTCTTC
abundance: NA
v_gene: TRBV27
d_gene: TRBD2
j_gene: TRBJ2-1

CDR3aa: CASSPGGDTQYF
CDR3nt: TGTGCCAGCTCACCAGGCGGGGATACGCAGTATTTT
abundance: NA
v_gene: TRBV18
d_gene: NA
j_gene: TRBJ2-3

CDR3aa: CASSFTGEANYGYTF
CDR3nt: TGTGCCAGCAGTTTCACAGGGGAGGCTAACTATGGCTACACCTTC
abundance: NA
v_gene: TRBV6-6
d_gene: TRBD1
j_gene: TRBJ1-2

CDR3aa: CASSFDSNSEKLFF
CDR3nt: TGTGCCAGCAGCTTCGACAGCAATTCTGAAAAACTGTTTTTT
abundance: NA
v_gene: TRBV7-2
d_gene: NA
j_gene: TRBJ1-4

CDR3aa: CASSFQTGTGTGTEAFF
CDR3nt: TGTGCCAGCAGCTTCCAGACAGGGACGGGAACGGGCACTGAAGCTTTCTTT
abundance: once
v_gene: TRBV7-2
d_gene: TRBD1
j_gene: TRBJ1-1

CDR3aa: CASSHDGGPTDTQYF
CDR3nt: TGTGCCAGCAGCCACGACGGAGGTCCCACAGATACGCAGTATTTT
abundance: NA
v_gene: TRBV4-2
d_gene: NA
j_gene: TRBJ2-3

CDR3aa: CASSELKGAVETQYF
CDR3nt: TGTGCCAGCAGTGAATTGAAGGGGGCGGTGGAGACCCAGTACTTC
abundance: NA
v_gene: TRBV2
d_gene: TRBD1
j_gene: TRBJ2-5

CDR3aa: CASSSHSGRTDTQYF
CDR3nt: TGTGCCAGCAGCTCCCATAGCGGACGCACAGATACGCAGTATTTT
abundance: NA
v_gene: TRBV3-1/TRBV3-2
d_gene: NA
j_gene: TRBJ2-3

CDR3aa: CAWSVPGQGWYNEQFF
CDR3nt: TGTGCCTGGAGTGTACCCGGACAGGGTTGGTACAATGAGCAGTTCTTC
abundance: NA
v_gene: TRBV30
d_gene: TRBD1
j_gene: TRBJ2-1

CDR3aa: CASSRGRGLAGGPGNEQFF
CDR3nt: TGTGCCAGTAGTCGGGGCCGCGGACTAGCGGGGGGGCCTGGCAATGAGCAGTTCTTC
abundance: NA
v_gene: TRBV19
d_gene: TRBD2
j_gene: TRBJ2-1

CDR3aa: CASSSPGTSGEQYF
CDR3nt: TGTGCCAGCAGCTCCCCCGGGACTAGCGGGGAGCAGTACTTC
abundance: NA
v_gene: TRBV7-2
d_gene: TRBD2
j_gene: TRBJ2-7

CDR3aa: CASSLDQINEQFF
CDR3nt: TGCGCCAGCAGCTTGGATCAGATCAATGAGCAGTTCTTC
abundance: few
v_gene: TRBV5-1
d_gene: NA
j_gene: TRBJ2-1

CDR3aa: CATSEQQGDTQYF
CDR3nt: TGTGCCACCAGTGAGCAACAGGGTGATACGCAGTATTTT
abundance: NA
v_gene: TRBV24-1
d_gene: NA
j_gene: TRBJ2-3

CDR3aa: CATSDLQGGASTDTQYF
CDR3nt: TGTGCCACCAGTGATTTGCAGGGCGGTGCTAGCACAGATACGCAGTATTTT
abundance: NA
v_gene: TRBV24-1
d_gene: NA
j_gene: TRBJ2-3